Sequencing of this T cell receptor (beta chain) was carried out in a study of beta chain features in type 1 diabetes. TCRB transcripts that were expressed got sequenced, as all of the isolated RNA had been reverse transcribed. TCRdb keeps only in-frame clones here, not all; method: immunoSEQ multiplex PCR. The table has under 250,000 clones, approximately 10% seen once. This clone was counted between two and nine times. The sample consisted of central memory CD4+ T cells from blood. The receptor was isolated from a man younger than 35 in good health.

As DNA, the CDR3 is TGTGCCAGCAGTTTATCGTGGCAGACCCACCAAGAGACCCAGTACTTC. Translating gives CASSLSWQTHQETQYF. This chain joins TRBV27 and TRBJ2-5; D gene ambiguous. Germline V gene sequence: CDR1 MNHEY, CDR2 SMNVEV (reference sequence). This CDR3 spans 16 amino acids. V shed 0 bases and J shed 0 bases, with 11 bases lying between them.